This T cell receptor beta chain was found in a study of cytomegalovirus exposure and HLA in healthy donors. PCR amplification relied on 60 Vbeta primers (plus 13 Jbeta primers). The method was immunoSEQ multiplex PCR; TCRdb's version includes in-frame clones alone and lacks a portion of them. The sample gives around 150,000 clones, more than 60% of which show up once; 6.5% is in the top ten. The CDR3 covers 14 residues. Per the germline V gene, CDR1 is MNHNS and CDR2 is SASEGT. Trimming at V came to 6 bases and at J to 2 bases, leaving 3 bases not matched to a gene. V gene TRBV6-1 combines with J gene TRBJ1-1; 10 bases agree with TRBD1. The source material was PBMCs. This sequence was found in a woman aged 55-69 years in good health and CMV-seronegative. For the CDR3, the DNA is TGTGCCAGCAGAGGGGACAGGGGAAACACTGAAGCTTTCTTT. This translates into CASRGDRGNTEAFF.